This TCR beta chain was sequenced in a study of cytomegalovirus exposure and HLA in healthy donors. Use of 60 Vbeta and 13 Jbeta primers characterized the PCR. As originally analysed: Around 83 million unique TCR beta chains, 9 million to 12 million shared, were counted in a later analysis. Using immunoSEQ multiplex PCR, the repertoire was profiled, and TCRdb retains in-frame clones only, with some absent. V and J calls and clone size are those listed in that table; D and trimming were worked out from the DNA. Among tens of thousands of clones listed, roughly four fifths were seen once. This clone was seen a handful of times. Germline CDR1 reads SNHLY; CDR2 reads FYNNEI. Trimming removed 4 bases at V and 7 bases at J, with 16 bases between. This CDR3 is built from 14 residues.

The specimen sequenced was PBMCs. The TCR was taken from a man aged 25-45 years in good health and CMV-seronegative. The rearrangement links TRBV2 to TRBJ1-2; D may be TRBD1 (5 bases). Written as DNA, the CDR3 is TGTGCCAGCAGTGTAACAGGCCAGAGTGGTGGCTACACCTTC. It codes for CASSVTGQSGGYTF.